This T cell receptor (beta chain) was documented in a study of blood T cells in healthy people across ages. This clonotype was picked up a small number of times. Then a second PCR, running about 7 to 11 cycles, was carried out with a sample-barcoded 5' primer and a J-beta primer mix. TCRdb reanalysed the 5' RACE reads using MiXCR and keeps one entry per CDR3 protein. Of about 720,000 distinct CDR3 sequences listed, roughly 25% are singletons. The same sample was also studied in work on T cells of mothers and their children.

The sequence was obtained from a boy younger than 18 in good health. Sequenced sample: blood.

CDR3 loop: CASRRDTNSPLHF. CDR3 sequence (DNA): TGCGCCAGCAGGCGGGACACGAATTCACCCCTCCACTTT. The chain is built from TRBV5-1 and TRBJ1-6; D may be TRBD1 (6 bases). The V gene lost 5 bases and the J gene lost 7 bases, with 10 bases spanning the gap. CDR3 size: 13 residues. Germline V lookup: CDR1 SGHRS, CDR2 YFSETQ.